This T cell receptor (beta chain) appears in the sequencing data of a study of PD-1 blockade in classical Hodgkin lymphoma. Germline V gene data show CDR1 as GTSNPN and CDR2 as SVGIG (reference sequence). Deletions cut 3 bases from V and 5 bases from J, with 13 bases between. The CDR3 totals 13 residues. This clone has a single count. Its antigen remains unidentified. General study results and limits: According to reports, newly diagnosed patients had lower baseline TCR diversity than healthy donors, and relapsed/refractory patients had lower baseline TCR diversity still. Whatever underlies the repertoire differences (possibly disease activity or prior therapy) remains undefined.

Method: immunoSEQ multiplex PCR; TCRdb's copy keeps in-frame clones and lacks some. Among some 100,000 clones listed, under 95% were seen once. Documented time point: cycle 4 day 1 (C4D1), after five to seven weeks of nivolumab. All patients experienced relapse after autologous stem cell transplantation, and brentuximab vedotin exposure was variable. This material consisted of peripheral blood mononuclear cells (PBMCs), taken before the fourth cycle of nivolumab. The rearrangement joins TRBV30 to TRBJ2-5; tentative D call: TRBD2 (6 bases). The source is a human donor with classical Hodgkin lymphoma. The CDR3: CAWRGSGWETQYF. The CDR3 region has the DNA TGTGCCTGGAGAGGAAGCGGGTGGGAGACCCAGTACTTC.